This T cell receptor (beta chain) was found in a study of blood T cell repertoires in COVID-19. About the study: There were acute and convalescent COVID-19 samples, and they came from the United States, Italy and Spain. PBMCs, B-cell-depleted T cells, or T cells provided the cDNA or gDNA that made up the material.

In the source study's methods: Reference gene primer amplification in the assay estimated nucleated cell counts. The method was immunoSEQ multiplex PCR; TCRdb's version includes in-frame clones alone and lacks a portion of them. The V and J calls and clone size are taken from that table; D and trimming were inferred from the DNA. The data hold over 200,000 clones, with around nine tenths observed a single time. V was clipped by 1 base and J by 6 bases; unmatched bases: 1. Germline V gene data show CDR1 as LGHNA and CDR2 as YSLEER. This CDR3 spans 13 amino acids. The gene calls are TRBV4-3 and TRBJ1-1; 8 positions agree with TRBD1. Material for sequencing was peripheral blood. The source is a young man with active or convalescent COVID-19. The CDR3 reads CASSQGQGSEAFF. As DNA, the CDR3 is TGCGCCAGCAGCCAAGGACAGGGGTCTGAAGCTTTCTTT.